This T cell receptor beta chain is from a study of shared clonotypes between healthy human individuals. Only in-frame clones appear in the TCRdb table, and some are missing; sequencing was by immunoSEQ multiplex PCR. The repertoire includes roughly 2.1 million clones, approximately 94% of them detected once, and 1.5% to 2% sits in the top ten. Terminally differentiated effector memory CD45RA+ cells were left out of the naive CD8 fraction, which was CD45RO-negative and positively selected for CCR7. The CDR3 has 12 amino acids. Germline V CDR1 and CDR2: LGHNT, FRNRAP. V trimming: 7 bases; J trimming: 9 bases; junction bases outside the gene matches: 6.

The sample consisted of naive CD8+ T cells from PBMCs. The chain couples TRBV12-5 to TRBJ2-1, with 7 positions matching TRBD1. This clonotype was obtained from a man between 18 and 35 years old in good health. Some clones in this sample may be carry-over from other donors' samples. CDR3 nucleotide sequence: TGTGCTAGTGCCTCAGGGGGTACTGAGCAGTTCTTC. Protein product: CASASGGTEQFF.